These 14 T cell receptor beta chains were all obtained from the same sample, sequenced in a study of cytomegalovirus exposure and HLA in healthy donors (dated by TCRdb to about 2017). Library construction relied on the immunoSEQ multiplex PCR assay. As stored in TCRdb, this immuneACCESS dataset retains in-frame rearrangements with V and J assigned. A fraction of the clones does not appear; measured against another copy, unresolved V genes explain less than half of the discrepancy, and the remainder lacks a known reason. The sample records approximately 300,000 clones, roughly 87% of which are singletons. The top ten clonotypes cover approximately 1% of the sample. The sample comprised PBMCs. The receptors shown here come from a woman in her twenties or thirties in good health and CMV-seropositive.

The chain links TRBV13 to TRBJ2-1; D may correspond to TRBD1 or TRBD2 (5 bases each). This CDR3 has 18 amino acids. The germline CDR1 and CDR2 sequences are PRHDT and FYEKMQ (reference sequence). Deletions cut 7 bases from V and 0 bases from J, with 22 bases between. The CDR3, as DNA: TGTGCCAGCATCCGACAGTTAGGAGGCGTAAGCTCCTACAATGAGCAGTTCTTC. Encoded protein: CASIRQLGGVSSYNEQFF.

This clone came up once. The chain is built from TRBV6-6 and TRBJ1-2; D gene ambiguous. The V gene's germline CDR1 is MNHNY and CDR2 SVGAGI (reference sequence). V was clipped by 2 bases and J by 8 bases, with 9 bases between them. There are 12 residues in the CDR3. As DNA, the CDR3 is TGTGCCAGCAGTTACGGGTCGGGAGGCTACACCTTC. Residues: CASSYGSGGYTF.

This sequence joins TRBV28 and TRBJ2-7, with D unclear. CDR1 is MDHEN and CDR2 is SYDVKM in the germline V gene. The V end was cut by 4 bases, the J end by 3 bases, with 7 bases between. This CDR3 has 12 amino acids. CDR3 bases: TGTGCCAGCAGTTATCTGGTCTACGAGCAGTACTTC. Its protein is CASSYLVYEQYF.

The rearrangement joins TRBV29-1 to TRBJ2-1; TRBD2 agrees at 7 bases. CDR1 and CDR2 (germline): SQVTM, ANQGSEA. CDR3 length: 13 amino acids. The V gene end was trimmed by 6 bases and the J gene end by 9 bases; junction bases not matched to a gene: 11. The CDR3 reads CSVGPRLAGEQFF. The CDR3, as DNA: TGCAGCGTGGGCCCAAGACTAGCAGGTGAGCAGTTCTTC.

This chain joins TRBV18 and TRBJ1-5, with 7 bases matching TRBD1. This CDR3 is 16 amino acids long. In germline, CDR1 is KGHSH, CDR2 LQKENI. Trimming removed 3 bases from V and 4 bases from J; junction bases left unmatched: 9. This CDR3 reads CASSPGTRQGNQPQHF. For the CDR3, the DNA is TGTGCCAGCTCACCTGGTACACGACAGGGAAATCAGCCCCAGCATTTT.

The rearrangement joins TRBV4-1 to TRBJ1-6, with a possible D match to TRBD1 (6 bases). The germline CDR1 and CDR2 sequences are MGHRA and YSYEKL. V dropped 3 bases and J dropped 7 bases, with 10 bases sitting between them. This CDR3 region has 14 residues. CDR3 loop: CASSQQGYNSPLHF. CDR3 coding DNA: TGCGCCAGCAGCCAGCAGGGGTACAATTCACCCCTCCACTTT.

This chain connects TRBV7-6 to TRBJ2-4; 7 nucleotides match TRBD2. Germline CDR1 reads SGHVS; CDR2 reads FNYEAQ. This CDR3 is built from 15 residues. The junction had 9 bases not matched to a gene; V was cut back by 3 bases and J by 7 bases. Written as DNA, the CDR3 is TGTGCCAGCAGCTTGACCGAGAGGGGAGGGAACATTCAGTACTTC. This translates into CASSLTERGGNIQYF.

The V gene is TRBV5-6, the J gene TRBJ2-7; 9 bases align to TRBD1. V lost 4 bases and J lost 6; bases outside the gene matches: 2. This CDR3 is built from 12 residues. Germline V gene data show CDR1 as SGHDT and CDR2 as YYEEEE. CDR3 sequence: CASSQDRGEQYF. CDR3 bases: TGTGCCAGCAGCCAGGACAGGGGCGAGCAGTACTTC.

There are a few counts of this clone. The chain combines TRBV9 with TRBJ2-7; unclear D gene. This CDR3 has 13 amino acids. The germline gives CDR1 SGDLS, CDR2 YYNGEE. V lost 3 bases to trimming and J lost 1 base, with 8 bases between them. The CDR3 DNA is TGTGCCAGCAGCGCCGGAAGTTCCTACGAGCAGTACTTC. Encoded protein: CASSAGSSYEQYF.

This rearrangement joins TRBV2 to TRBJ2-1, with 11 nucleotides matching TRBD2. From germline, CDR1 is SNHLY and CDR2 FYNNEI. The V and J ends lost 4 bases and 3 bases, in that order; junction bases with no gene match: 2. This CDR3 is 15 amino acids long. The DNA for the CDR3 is TGTGCCAGCAGTGGGGGACTAGCGGTCTACAATGAGCAGTTCTTC. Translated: CASSGGLAVYNEQFF.

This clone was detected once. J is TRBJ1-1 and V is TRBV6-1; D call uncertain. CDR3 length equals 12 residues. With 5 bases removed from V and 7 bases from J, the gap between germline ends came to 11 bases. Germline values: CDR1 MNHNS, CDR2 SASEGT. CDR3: CASSQLQLEAFF. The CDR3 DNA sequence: TGTGCCAGCAGTCAGTTACAGCTTGAAGCTTTCTTT.

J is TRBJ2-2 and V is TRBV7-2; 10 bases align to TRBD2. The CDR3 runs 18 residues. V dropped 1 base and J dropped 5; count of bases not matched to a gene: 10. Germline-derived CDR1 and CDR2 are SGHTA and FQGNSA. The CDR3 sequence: CASSLGPAGGVSTGELFF. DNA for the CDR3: TGTGCCAGCAGCTTAGGTCCAGCGGGAGGGGTTAGTACCGGGGAGCTGTTTTTT.

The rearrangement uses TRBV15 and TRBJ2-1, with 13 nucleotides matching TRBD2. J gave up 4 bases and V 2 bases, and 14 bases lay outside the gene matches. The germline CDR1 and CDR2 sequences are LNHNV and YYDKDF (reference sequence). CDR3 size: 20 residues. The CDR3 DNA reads TGTGCCACCAGCAGAAACTATAAAACTAGCGGGAGGGCCGCGTACAATGAGCAGTTCTTC. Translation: CATSRNYKTSGRAAYNEQFF.

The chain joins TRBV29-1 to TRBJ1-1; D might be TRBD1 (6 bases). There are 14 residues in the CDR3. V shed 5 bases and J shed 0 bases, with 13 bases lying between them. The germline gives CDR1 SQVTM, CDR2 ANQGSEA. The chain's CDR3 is CSVLTGTLNTEAFF. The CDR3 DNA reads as TGCAGCGTTCTGACAGGAACCCTGAACACTGAAGCTTTCTTT.